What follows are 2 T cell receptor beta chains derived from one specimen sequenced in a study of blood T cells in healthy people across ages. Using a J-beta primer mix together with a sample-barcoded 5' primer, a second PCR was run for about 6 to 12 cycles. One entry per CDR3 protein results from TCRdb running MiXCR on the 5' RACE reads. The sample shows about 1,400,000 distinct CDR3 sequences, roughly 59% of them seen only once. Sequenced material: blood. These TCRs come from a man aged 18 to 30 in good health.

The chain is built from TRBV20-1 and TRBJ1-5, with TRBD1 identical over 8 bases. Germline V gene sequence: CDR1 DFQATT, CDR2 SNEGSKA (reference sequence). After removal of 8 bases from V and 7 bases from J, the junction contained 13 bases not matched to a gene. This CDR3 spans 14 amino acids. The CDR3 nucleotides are TGCAGTTCAAGCGGGACAGGAGCCGGACAGCCCCAGCATTTT. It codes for CSSSGTGAGQPQHF.

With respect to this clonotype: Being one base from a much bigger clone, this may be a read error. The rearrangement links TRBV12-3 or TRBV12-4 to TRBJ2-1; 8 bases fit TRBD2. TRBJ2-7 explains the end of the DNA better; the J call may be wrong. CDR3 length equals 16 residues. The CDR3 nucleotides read TGTGCCAGCAGTTCCCTCACTAGCGGCCTCTACAATGAGCAGTACTTC. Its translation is CASSSLTSGLYNEQYF.